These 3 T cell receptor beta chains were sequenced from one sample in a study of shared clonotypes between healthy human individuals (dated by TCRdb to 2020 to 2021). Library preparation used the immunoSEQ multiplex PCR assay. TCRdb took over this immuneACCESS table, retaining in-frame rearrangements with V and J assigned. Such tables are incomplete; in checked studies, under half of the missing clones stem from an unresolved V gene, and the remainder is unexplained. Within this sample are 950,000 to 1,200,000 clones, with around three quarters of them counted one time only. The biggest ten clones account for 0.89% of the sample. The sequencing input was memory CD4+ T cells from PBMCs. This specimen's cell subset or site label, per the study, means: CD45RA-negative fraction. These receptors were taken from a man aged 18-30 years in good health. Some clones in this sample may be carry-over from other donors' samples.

CDR3 sequence reads: CASSLAVGGETQYF. The DNA of the CDR3 is TGCGCCAGCAGCTTGGCCGTGGGTGGAGAGACCCAGTACTTC. The chain links TRBV5-1 to TRBJ2-5; D is unresolved. This CDR3 contains 14 residues. Germline V gene data show CDR1 as SGHRS and CDR2 as YFSETQ. V gave up 0 bases and J gave up 4 bases, with 10 bases separating them. Variable domain in full (rest from reference TRBV5-1 and TRBJ2-5): KAGVTQTPRYLIKTRGQQVTLSCSPISGHRSVSWYQQTPGQGLQFLFEYFSETQRNKGNFPGRFSGRQFSNSRSEMNVSTLELGDSALYLCASSLAVGGETQYFGPGTRLLVL.

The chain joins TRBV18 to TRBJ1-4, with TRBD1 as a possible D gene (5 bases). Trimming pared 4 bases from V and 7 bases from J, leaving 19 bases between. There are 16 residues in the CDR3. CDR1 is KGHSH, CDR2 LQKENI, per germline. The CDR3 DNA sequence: TGTGCCAGCTCACACCCGACACTACAGGACGGTGAAAAACTGTTTTTT. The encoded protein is CASSHPTLQDGEKLFF.

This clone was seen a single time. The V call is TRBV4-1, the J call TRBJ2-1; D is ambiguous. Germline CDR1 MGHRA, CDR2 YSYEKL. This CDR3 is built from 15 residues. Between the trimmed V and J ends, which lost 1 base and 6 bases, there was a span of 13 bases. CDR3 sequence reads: CASSQALTRINEQFF. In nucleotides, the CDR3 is TGCGCCAGCAGCCAAGCCCTGACCAGAATCAATGAGCAGTTCTTC.